The table lists the clone carrying this T cell receptor beta chain with a few counts. An end of the junction does not agree with germline; a read error may underlie this. The data belong to a study of blood T cells in healthy people across ages. Primed by a sample-barcoded 5' primer and a J-beta primer mix, a second PCR proceeded for 7 to 11 cycles. MiXCR, applied by TCRdb to the 5' RACE reads, yields one record per CDR3 protein. The sample carries over 1,300,000 distinct CDR3 sequences, roughly 60% recorded once. Sequencing was done on a sample of blood. The origin of this receptor is a man between 18 and 35 years old in good health.

CDR3 loop: CASSQDSSWGNPEAFF. The CDR3 DNA reads TGCGCCAGCAGCCAAGACTCAAGCTGGGGGAACCCTGAAGCTTTCTTT. The V and J genes are TRBV4-3 and TRBJ1-1; D may be TRBD1 (5 bases). This CDR3 comprises 16 residues. Per germline, CDR1 LGHNA and CDR2 YSLEER.